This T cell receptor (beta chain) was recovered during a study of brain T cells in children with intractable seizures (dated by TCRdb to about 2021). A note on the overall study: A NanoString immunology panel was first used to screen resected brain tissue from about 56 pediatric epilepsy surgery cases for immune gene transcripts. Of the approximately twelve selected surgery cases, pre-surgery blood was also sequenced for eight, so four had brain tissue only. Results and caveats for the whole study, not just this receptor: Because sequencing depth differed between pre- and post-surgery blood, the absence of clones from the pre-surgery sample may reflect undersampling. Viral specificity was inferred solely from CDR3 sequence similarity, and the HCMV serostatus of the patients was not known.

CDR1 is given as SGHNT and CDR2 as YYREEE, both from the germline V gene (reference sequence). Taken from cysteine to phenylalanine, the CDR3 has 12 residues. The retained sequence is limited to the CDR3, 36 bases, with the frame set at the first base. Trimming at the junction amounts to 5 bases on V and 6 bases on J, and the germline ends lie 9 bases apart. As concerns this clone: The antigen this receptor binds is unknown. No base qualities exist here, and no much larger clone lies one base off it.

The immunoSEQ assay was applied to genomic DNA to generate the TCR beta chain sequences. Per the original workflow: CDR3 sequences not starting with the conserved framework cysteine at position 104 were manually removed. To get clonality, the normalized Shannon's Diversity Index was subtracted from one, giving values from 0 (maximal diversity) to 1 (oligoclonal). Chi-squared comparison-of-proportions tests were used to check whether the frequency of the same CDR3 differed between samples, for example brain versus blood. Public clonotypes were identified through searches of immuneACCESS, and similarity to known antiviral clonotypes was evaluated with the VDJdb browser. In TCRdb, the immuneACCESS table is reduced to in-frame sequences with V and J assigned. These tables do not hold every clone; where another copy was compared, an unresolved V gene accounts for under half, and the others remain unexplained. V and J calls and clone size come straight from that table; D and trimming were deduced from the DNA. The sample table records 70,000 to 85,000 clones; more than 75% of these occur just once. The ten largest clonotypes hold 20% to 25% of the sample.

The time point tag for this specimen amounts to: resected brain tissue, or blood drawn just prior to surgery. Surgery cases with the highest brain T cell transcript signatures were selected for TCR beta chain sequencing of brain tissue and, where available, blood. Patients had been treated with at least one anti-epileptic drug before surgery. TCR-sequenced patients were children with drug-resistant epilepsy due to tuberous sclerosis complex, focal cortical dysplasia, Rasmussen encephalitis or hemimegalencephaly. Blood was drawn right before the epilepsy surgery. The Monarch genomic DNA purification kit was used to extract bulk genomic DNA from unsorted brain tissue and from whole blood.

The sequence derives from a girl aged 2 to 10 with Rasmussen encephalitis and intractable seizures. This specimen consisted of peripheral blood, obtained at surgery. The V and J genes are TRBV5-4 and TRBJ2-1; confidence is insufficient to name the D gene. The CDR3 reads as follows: CASSPTANEQFF. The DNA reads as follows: TGTGCCAGCAGTCCGACGGCCAATGAGCAGTTCTTC.